The 15 T cell receptor beta chains presented below share a single source sample, sequenced in a study of CD8 T cells in Susac syndrome (dated by TCRdb to the late 2010s). The library was generated by the immunoSEQ multiplex PCR assay. RNA was extracted using the RNeasy kit, and roughly 0.5 to 1 microgram was reverse transcribed with random hexamers. TCRdb applied fastp at Q25 and MiXCR to the public reads, then kept only in-frame beta chains. Under each unique CDR3 protein, matching rows form one entry showing the most common genes and DNA. This sample has 200,000 or so distinct CDR3 sequences in its table, and 90% to 95% of those were observed once. About 0.087% of the sample rests with the top ten. The sequencing input was CD4+ T cells from PBMCs. The origin of the receptors is a human donor with multiple sclerosis.

V gene TRBV30 combines with J gene TRBJ2-7; D remains ambiguous. Germline CDR1 is GTSNPN and CDR2 is SVGIG (reference sequence). V was trimmed by 3 bases and J by 4 bases, leaving 10 bases between them. This CDR3 has 12 amino acids. CDR3 amino acids: CAWSRREYEQYF. DNA of the CDR3: TGTGCCTGGAGCAGAAGGGAATACGAGCAGTACTTC.

V usage is TRBV29-1 and J usage is TRBJ1-2; TRBD1 is a possible D gene (5 bases). The CDR3 extends over 13 amino acids. Germline lookup yields CDR1 SQVTM and CDR2 ANQGSEA. CDR3 nucleotides: TGCAGGGACGCGACAGTCCGTAACTATGGCTACACCTTC. Protein: CRDATVRNYGYTF.

CDR3 loop: CASSIASRTEGALHF. The DNA for the CDR3 is TGTGCCAGTAGTATAGCCAGCCGGACAGAGGGCGCCCTCCACTTT. The chain combines TRBV19 with TRBJ1-6; maybe TRBD1 (6 bases). CDR3 length equals 15 residues. The ends were cut back, 1 base at V and 14 bases at J, with 18 bases in the middle. Germline V gene data show CDR1 as LNHDA and CDR2 as SQIVND (reference sequence).

The chain couples TRBV3-1 to TRBJ1-1; no clear D gene. This CDR3 is built from 12 residues. Germline V CDR1 and CDR2: LGHDT, YNNKEL (reference sequence). Deletions cut 3 bases from V and 0 bases from J, with 2 bases between. The CDR3 here is CASSHMNTEAFF. The CDR3 DNA reads TGTGCCAGCAGCCATATGAACACTGAAGCTTTCTTT.

Only a few counts were recorded for this clonotype. This chain joins TRBV20-1 and TRBJ2-3, with 12 bases fitting TRBD2. Per the germline V gene, CDR1 is DFQATT and CDR2 is SNEGSKA (reference sequence). The CDR3 consists of 13 residues. Trimming at V came to 5 bases and at J to 4 bases, leaving 1 base not matched to a gene. This chain's CDR3 is CSARLAGADTQYF. The CDR3, as DNA: TGCAGTGCTCGACTAGCGGGAGCAGATACGCAGTATTTT.

The rearrangement joins TRBV9 to TRBJ2-1; D unclear. Trimming left V 4 bases short and J 0 bases short, with 14 bases between. CDR3 length: 16 amino acids. Germline CDR1 and CDR2: SGDLS and YYNGEE. This CDR3 reads CASSPQGRSSYNEQFF. The CDR3 region has the DNA TGTGCCAGCAGCCCCCAAGGGCGGTCCTCCTACAATGAGCAGTTCTTC.

V and J are TRBV6-4 and TRBJ1-6; D is uncertain. In germline, CDR1 is MRHNA, CDR2 SNTAGT. V lost 6 bases and J lost 6, with 9 bases in between. The CDR3 loop spans 13 amino acids. CDR3 in amino acids: CASSATLNSPLHF. Here the CDR3 DNA reads TGTGCCAGCAGCGCTACACTTAATTCACCCCTCCACTTT.

The genes are TRBV18 and TRBJ2-7, with 8 bases aligning to TRBD1. Germline V gene sequence: CDR1 KGHSH, CDR2 LQKENI. V was pared by 6 bases and J by 6 bases, with 7 bases of the junction left unmatched. This CDR3 has 13 residues. CDR3 in amino acids: CASSPPGGPEQYF. CDR3 DNA: TGTGCCAGCTCCCCGCCAGGGGGCCCCGAGCAGTACTTC.

This chain connects TRBV7-9 to TRBJ2-2; the D is unclear. V was clipped by 2 bases and J by 0 bases, with 4 bases between them. The CDR3 spans 14 residues. Germline assignment: CDR1 SEHNR and CDR2 FQNEAQ (reference sequence). The CDR3: CASSLISNTGELFF. As DNA, the CDR3 is TGTGCCAGCAGCTTAATTTCGAACACCGGGGAGCTGTTTTTT. The whole variable domain, remainder taken from reference TRBV7-9 and TRBJ2-2, is DTGVSQNPRHKITKRGQNVTFRCDPISEHNRLYWYRQTLGQGPEFLTYFQNEAQLEKSRLLSDRFSAERPKGSFSTLEIQRTEQGDSAMYLCASSLISNTGELFFGEGSRLTVL.

The rearrangement joins TRBV20-1 to TRBJ2-3; TRBD2 matches 7 bases. V lost 5 bases, J lost 3 bases, and 8 bases stayed unmatched. Germline CDR1 is DFQATT and CDR2 is SNEGSKA (reference sequence). CDR3 length equals 14 residues. The CDR3 protein is CSAPVMRGTDTQYF. CDR3 DNA sequence: TGCAGTGCTCCGGTTATGCGGGGGACAGATACGCAGTATTTT.

The rearrangement links TRBV30 to TRBJ1-3, with a weak D call TRBD1 (5 bases). Trimming stripped 5 bases from V and 0 bases from J, with 11 bases between. The length of the CDR3 is 14 residues. Germline V CDR1 and CDR2: GTSNPN, SVGIG (reference sequence). The DNA for the CDR3 is TGTGCCTGGTCTCAGGGCTACTCTGGAAACACCATATATTTT. Its translation: CAWSQGYSGNTIYF.

The chain combines TRBV12-3 or TRBV12-4 with TRBJ2-7, with 9 bases lining up with TRBD2. V dropped 3 bases and J dropped 5; count of bases not matched to a gene: 2. This CDR3 is 13 amino acids long. CDR3 residues: CASSLGLADEQYF. CDR3 in DNA: TGTGCCAGCAGTTTGGGACTAGCTGACGAGCAGTACTTC.

CDR3 DNA: TGTGCCAGCAGCCAAGAGGGGCCGATCTCTGAAGCTTTCTTT. As protein: CASSQEGPISEAFF. V gene TRBV3-1 combines with J gene TRBJ1-1; D might be TRBD1 (5 bases). CDR3 length: 14 amino acids. Germline lookup yields CDR1 LGHDT and CDR2 YNNKEL (reference sequence). V shed 0 bases and J shed 6 bases, with 11 bases lying between them.

V is TRBV29-1 and J is TRBJ2-3; no firm D call. Trimming stripped 6 bases from V and 0 bases from J, with 10 bases between. CDR1 and CDR2 from the germline V gene are SQVTM and ANQGSEA. CDR3 length equals 13 residues. The CDR3, as DNA: TGCAGCGTAAGACGATCTAGCACAGATACGCAGTATTTT. This codes for CSVRRSSTDTQYF.

The chain links TRBV20-1 to TRBJ1-1; a possible D gene is TRBD1 (5 bases). Germline V gene data show CDR1 as DFQATT and CDR2 as SNEGSKA (reference sequence). The CDR3 length is 13 residues. In DNA, the CDR3 is TGCAGCACAGAGGGGACCCGGGTGACTGAAGCTTTCTTT. This codes for CSTEGTRVTEAFF.